This note documents a single TCR beta chain sequence. The antigen remains undetermined. This record comes from a study of T cell responses to AZD1222 COVID-19 vaccine. Study outcomes and limitations: Unmutated variant regions reportedly attract nearly half of all spike-specific TCRs. Vaccination with two AZD1222 doses was followed by a rise in Spike-specific TCR breadth and depth. CD4 TCRs associated with vaccination spanned spike, dominating at 160-218 and 743-854.

Using immunoSEQ multiplex PCR, the repertoire was profiled, and TCRdb retains in-frame clones only, with some absent. The table lists 110,000 or so clones, approximately 88% of them singletons. The germline gives CDR1 MNHEY, CDR2 SMNVEV (reference sequence). Trimming cost V 0 bases and J 10 bases, with 13 bases left between them. This CDR3 comprises 14 residues. The input for sequencing was peripheral blood, taken 28 days after the second AZD1222 dose. The sequence was obtained from an adult who received the AZD1222 COVID-19 vaccine. The chain uses TRBV27 and TRBJ2-1; D ambiguous. CDR3 sequence: CASSLSGIVEEQFF. CDR3 DNA: TGTGCCAGCAGTTTATCAGGGATAGTGGAGGAGCAGTTCTTC.